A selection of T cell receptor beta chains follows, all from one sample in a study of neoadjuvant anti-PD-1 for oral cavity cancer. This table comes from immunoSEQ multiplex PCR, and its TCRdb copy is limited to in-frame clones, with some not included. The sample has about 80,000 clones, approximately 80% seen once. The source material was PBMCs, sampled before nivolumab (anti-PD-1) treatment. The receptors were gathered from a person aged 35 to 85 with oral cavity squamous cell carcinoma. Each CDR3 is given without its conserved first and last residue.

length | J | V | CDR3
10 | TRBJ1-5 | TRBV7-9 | ASSLPEQPQH
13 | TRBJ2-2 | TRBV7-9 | ASSKIQGRAGELF
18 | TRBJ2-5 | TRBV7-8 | ASSPINTPGQFNTQETQY
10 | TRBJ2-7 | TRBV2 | ASRQGPLEQY
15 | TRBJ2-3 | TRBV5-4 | ASSPPGLRGTTDTQY
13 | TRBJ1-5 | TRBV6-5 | ASSYGTGGNQPQH
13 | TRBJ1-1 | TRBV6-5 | ASSYDRRLSTEAF
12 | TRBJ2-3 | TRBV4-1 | ASSPSGRPDTQY
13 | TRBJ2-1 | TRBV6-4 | ASSASGTSMNEQF
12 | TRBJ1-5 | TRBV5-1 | ASSLEGAAQPQH
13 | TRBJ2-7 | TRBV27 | ASSLGSAVYAEQY
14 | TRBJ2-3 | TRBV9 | ASSVGPSGVGDTQY
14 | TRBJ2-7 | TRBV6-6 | ASSLLAGVAPYEQY
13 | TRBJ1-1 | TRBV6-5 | ASSYSWQGRTEAF
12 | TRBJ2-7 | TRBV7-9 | ASSLAKRTYEQY
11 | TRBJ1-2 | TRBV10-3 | AISVTENYGYT
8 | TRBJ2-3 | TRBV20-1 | SAGLARQY
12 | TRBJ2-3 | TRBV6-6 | ASSHAGVGDTQY
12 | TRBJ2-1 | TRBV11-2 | ASSTVQQGGKQF
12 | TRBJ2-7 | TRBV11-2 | ASSPPLSGYEQY
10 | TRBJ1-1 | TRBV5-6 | ASSFRGQQAF
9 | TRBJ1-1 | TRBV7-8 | ASSQNTEAF
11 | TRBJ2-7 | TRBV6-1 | ASTGRSYYEQY
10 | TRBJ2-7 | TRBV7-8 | ASSLVRGEQY
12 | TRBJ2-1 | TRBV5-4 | ASSSPGTWNEQF
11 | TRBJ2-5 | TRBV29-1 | SSTRDGRETQY
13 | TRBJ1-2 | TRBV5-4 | ASSLSKQGNYGYT
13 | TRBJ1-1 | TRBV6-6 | ASSYSPLMNTEAF
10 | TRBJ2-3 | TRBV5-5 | ASSLAADTQY
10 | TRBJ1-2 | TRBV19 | ASRQANYGYT
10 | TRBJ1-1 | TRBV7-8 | ASSLIQAEAF
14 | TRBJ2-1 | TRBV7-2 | ASSSGTSGVYNEQF
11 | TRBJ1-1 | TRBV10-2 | ASSGQGTAEAF
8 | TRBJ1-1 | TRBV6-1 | ASEWTEAF
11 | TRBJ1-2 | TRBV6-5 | ASSYVGGTGYT
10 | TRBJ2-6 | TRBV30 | AWTSGANVLT
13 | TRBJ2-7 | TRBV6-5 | ASRPFSGGAYEQY
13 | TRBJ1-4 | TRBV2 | ASSAQQGANEKLF
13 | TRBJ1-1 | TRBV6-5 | ASSYSFRATTEAF
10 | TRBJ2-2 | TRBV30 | AWSLRTGELF
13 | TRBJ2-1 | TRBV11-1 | ASSPRRLEGNEQF
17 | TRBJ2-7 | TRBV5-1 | ASSRQGRVMEIGREEQY
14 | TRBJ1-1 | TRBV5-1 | ASRDNFLVGNTEAF
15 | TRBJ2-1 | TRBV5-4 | ASSSFLGGWGDNEQF
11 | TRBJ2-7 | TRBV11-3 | ASSLGTQTEQY
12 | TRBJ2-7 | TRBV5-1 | ASSRGQVSYEQY
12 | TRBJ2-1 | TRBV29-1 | SVTPASSYNEQF
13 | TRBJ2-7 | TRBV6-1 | ASSAGPGVLDEQY
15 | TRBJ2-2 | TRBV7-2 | ASSLGAGGPVTGELF
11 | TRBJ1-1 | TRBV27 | ASSHNRNTEAF